Each of the 31 T cell receptor beta chains below was sequenced from the same sample in a study of blood T cell repertoires in COVID-19. Clones were sequenced by immunoSEQ multiplex PCR, and TCRdb holds only the in-frame ones, with some missing. The profile covers 200,000 to 250,000 clones, with roughly 84% appearing a single time and nearly 20% taken by the ten largest. Sequencing input: peripheral blood. Receptors were obtained from a man aged 30 to 39 with active or convalescent COVID-19.

This sequence joins TRBV7-8 and TRBJ1-1, with D maybe TRBD1 (5 bases). In germline, CDR1 is SGHVS, CDR2 FQNEAQ. The V end was cut by 5 bases, the J end by 3 bases, with 13 bases between. CDR3 length equals 14 residues. CDR3 region: CASSLPAGHTEAFF. CDR3 sequence (DNA): TGTGCCAGCAGCCTACCCGCAGGGCACACTGAAGCTTTCTTT.

The chain employs TRBV9 and TRBJ2-7; the match to TRBD2 covers 9 bases. The CDR3 length is 14 residues. Per germline, CDR1 SGDLS and CDR2 YYNGEE. Trimming took 2 bases from V and 4 from J; bases not matched to a gene: 4. The CDR3 spells CASSVLAGTYEQYF. The CDR3 nucleotides read TGTGCCAGCAGCGTCCTAGCGGGGACGTACGAGCAGTACTTC.

The rearrangement joins TRBV7-9 to TRBJ2-5, with a weak D call TRBD2 (6 bases). Germline V gives CDR1 SEHNR, CDR2 FQNEAQ (reference sequence). CDR3 length equals 12 residues. V was clipped by 4 bases and J by 5 bases, with 8 bases between them. As DNA, the CDR3 is TGTGCCAGCAGCTATGGGGGGGAGACCCAGTACTTC. Amino acid sequence: CASSYGGETQYF.

V and J are TRBV9 and TRBJ2-2; the D gene is possibly TRBD1 (5 bases). This CDR3 is 14 amino acids long. From germline, CDR1 is SGDLS and CDR2 YYNGEE. Trimming took 0 bases from V and 7 from J, leaving 10 bases between them. The CDR3 sequence is CASSVVGADGELFF. In nucleotides, the CDR3 is TGTGCCAGCAGCGTAGTTGGGGCGGACGGGGAGCTGTTTTTT.

This rearrangement joins TRBV6-5 to TRBJ1-2; D gene unclear. Germline CDR1 MNHEY, CDR2 SVGAGI. The germline V and J ends were trimmed by 10 bases and 4 bases, with 10 bases remaining between them. There are 11 residues in the CDR3. CDR3 in DNA: TGTGCCACGCGAAACAGCTATGGCTACACCTTC. This gives the protein CATRNSYGYTF.

The CDR3 is CAWSRDSRVSNEQFF. The DNA for the CDR3 is TGTGCCTGGAGTCGGGACTCTAGGGTTTCGAATGAGCAGTTCTTC. The chain joins TRBV30 to TRBJ2-1, with D possibly being TRBD2 (6 bases). The germline V and J ends were trimmed by 2 bases and 7 bases, with 18 bases remaining between them. CDR3 length: 15 residues. CDR1 GTSNPN and CDR2 SVGIG come from the germline V gene (reference sequence).

The chain combines TRBV18 with TRBJ1-5, with D perhaps TRBD1 (6 bases). Germline-derived CDR1 and CDR2 are KGHSH and LQKENI. The CDR3 sequence is 15 residues long. V shed 1 base and J shed 0 bases, with 7 bases lying between them. The CDR3 sequence: CASSPQGGSNQPQHF. The CDR3 coding sequence is TGTGCCAGCTCACCACAAGGGGGTAGCAATCAGCCCCAGCATTTT.

A few counts support this clone. The chain combines TRBV28 with TRBJ1-1; TRBD1 might be the D (6 bases). Germline-derived CDR1 and CDR2 are MDHEN and SYDVKM. The CDR3 covers 13 residues. Trimming left V 3 bases short and J 4 bases short, with 9 bases between. Here the CDR3 reads CASSLKQGTEAFF. For the CDR3, the DNA is TGTGCCAGCAGTTTGAAACAGGGCACTGAAGCTTTCTTT.

This chain connects TRBV30 to TRBJ1-5; D call uncertain. CDR3 length: 15 residues. The germline V and J ends were trimmed by 0 bases and 2 bases, with 11 bases remaining between them. In germline, CDR1 is GTSNPN, CDR2 SVGIG (reference sequence). CDR3 bases: TGTGCCTGGAGTGTTCGAGGAGGTGGCAATCAGCCCCAGCATTTT. This gives the protein CAWSVRGGGNQPQHF.

The gene calls are TRBV18 and TRBJ1-2; D might be TRBD1 (6 bases). Germline V lookup: CDR1 KGHSH, CDR2 LQKENI. V lost 3 bases and J lost 4, with 15 bases in between. This CDR3 spans 15 amino acids. This CDR3 is CASSPLQGLTYGYTF. CDR3 nucleotide sequence: TGTGCCAGCTCACCTCTCCAGGGGCTCACCTATGGCTACACCTTC.

This chain connects TRBV15 to TRBJ2-1; TRBD1 agrees at 10 bases. The germline V gene encodes CDR1 LNHNV and CDR2 YYDKDF (reference sequence). The CDR3 consists of 15 residues. The V and J ends lost 4 bases and 4 bases, in that order; junction bases with no gene match: 4. The CDR3 coding sequence is TGTGCCACCAGCAAGGGACAGGGGACGTACAATGAGCAGTTCTTC. Translated: CATSKGQGTYNEQFF. The entire variable domain, with the rest obtained from reference TRBV15 and TRBJ2-1, is as follows: DAMVIQNPRYQVTQFGKPVTLSCSQTLNHNVMYWYQQKSSQAPKLLFHYYDKDFNNEADTPDNFQSRRPNTSFCFLDIRSPGLGDTAMYLCATSKGQGTYNEQFFGPGTRLTVL.

This clone was observed a handful of times. The gene calls are TRBV4-3 and TRBJ2-5; 7 bases map to TRBD2. CDR1 is LGHNA, CDR2 YSLEER, per germline. The CDR3 spans 16 residues. V lost 0 bases, J lost 5 bases, and 9 bases stayed unmatched. The CDR3 bases are TGCGCCAGCAGCCAAGATCCGGGAGGCGACGGGGAGACCCAGTACTTC. It yields the protein CASSQDPGGDGETQYF.

CDR3: CASSLGGGTGELFF. The CDR3 nucleotides read TGTGCCAGCAGCTTAGGCGGAGGGACCGGGGAGCTGTTTTTT. The J gene is TRBJ2-2, the V gene TRBV7-2; D might be TRBD2 (6 bases). The germline gives CDR1 SGHTA, CDR2 FQGNSA. The V gene lost 1 base and the J gene lost 5 bases, with 8 bases spanning the gap. The CDR3 consists of 14 residues.

This clone appeared a single time. The genes are TRBV5-1 and TRBJ2-5, with D perhaps matching TRBD2 (5 bases). The CDR3 runs to 14 residues. V dropped 4 bases and J dropped 4 bases, with 14 bases sitting between them. Germline CDR1 and CDR2: SGHRS and YFSETQ. Here the CDR3 DNA reads TGCGCCAGCAGCATACCCTACGGAGGAGAGACCCAGTACTTC. It encodes CASSIPYGGETQYF.

The chain uses TRBV7-2 and TRBJ1-2; D uncertain. The CDR3 consists of 14 residues. Germline CDR1 reads SGHTA; CDR2 reads FQGNSA. V was clipped by 6 bases and J by 3 bases, with 14 bases between them. Written as DNA, the CDR3 is TGTGCCAGCAGACACGGCGGAAGTGACTATGGCTACACCTTC. This gives the protein CASRHGGSDYGYTF.

This chain connects TRBV7-2 to TRBJ2-5; TRBD1 aligns across 7 bases. CDR3 length: 14 amino acids. Trimming cost V 2 bases and J 7 bases; bases outside gene matches: 7. Looked up from germline, CDR1 is SGHTA and CDR2 is FQGNSA. CDR3 nucleotide sequence: TGTGCCAGCAGCTTAAGGGACAGATCCTTGACCCAGTACTTC. Protein sequence: CASSLRDRSLTQYF. The variable domain in full, completed from reference TRBV7-2 and TRBJ2-5, reads GAGVSQSPSNKVTEKGKDVELRCDPISGHTALYWYRQSLGQGLEFLIYFQGNSAPDKSGLPSDRFSAERTGGSVSTLTIQRTQQEDSAVYLCASSLRDRSLTQYFGPGTRLLVL.

The rearrangement joins TRBV5-8 to TRBJ2-3; 9 positions match TRBD2. The CDR3 spans 16 residues. Losses at the gene ends were 0 bases for V and 7 bases for J; bases not matched to a gene: 9. Germline V gene lookup returns CDR1 SGHTS and CDR2 YDEGEE. The CDR3 sequence is CASSLEATSGRHTQYF. DNA for the CDR3: TGTGCCAGCAGCTTGGAAGCGACTAGCGGCCGCCATACGCAGTATTTT.

This clone has just a few counts. The chain uses TRBV28 and TRBJ1-1; tentative D call: TRBD1 (5 bases). This CDR3 has 12 residues. Trimming took off 6 bases at V and 4 bases at J, with 9 bases between the two ends. From germline, CDR1 is MDHEN and CDR2 SYDVKM. The DNA of the CDR3 is TGTGCCAGCAGCCAGGGATTCACTGAAGCTTTCTTT. Protein product: CASSQGFTEAFF.

V is TRBV5-1 and J is TRBJ2-7; D not resolved. This CDR3 has 11 amino acids. Trimming shortened V by 0 bases and J by 5 bases, and 3 bases separated the two germline ends. The germline V gene has CDR1 SGHRS and CDR2 YFSETQ. CDR3 amino acids: CASSLGDEQYF. CDR3 bases: TGCGCCAGCAGCTTGGGAGACGAGCAGTACTTC.

The rearrangement uses TRBV7-8 and TRBJ2-7, with 10 bases that match TRBD2. Germline CDR1 SGHVS, CDR2 FQNEAQ. This CDR3 has 15 residues. V shed 3 bases and J 5 bases; nucleotides not matched to a gene: 7. The CDR3 region has the DNA TGTGCCAGCAGCTTTTGGGCTAGCGGGAGCCACGAGCAGTACTTC. Its protein product is CASSFWASGSHEQYF.

The rearrangement uses TRBV6-5 and TRBJ1-5; 7 bases are shared with TRBD1. CDR3 length equals 13 residues. Trimming at V came to 6 bases and at J to 3 bases, leaving 2 bases not matched to a gene. Per germline, CDR1 MNHEY and CDR2 SVGAGI. Here the CDR3 reads CASSGTVNQPQHF. The CDR3 DNA reads TGTGCCAGCAGCGGGACAGTCAATCAGCCCCAGCATTTT.

The chain recombines TRBV15 with TRBJ1-2; weak D call: TRBD1 (5 bases). Trimming pared 1 base from V and 6 bases from J, leaving 12 bases between. CDR3 length: 14 amino acids. Germline CDR1 and CDR2: LNHNV and YYDKDF (reference sequence). In DNA form, the CDR3 reads TGTGCCACCAGCAGAGGGGAACAGGCGAATGGCTACACCTTC. Translated, it gives CATSRGEQANGYTF.

The rearrangement links TRBV5-5 to TRBJ1-2; D remains unclear. Germline V gene data show CDR1 as SGHKS and CDR2 as YYEKEE (reference sequence). This CDR3 has 14 residues. V was clipped by 1 base and J by 1 base, with 8 bases between them. In DNA, the CDR3 is TGTGCCAGCAGCTTGCGGTCCCGTAACTATGGCTACACCTTC. Protein: CASSLRSRNYGYTF.

The V gene is TRBV7-8, the J gene TRBJ2-1; D is undetermined. CDR3 size: 13 residues. Trimming removed 6 bases from V and 4 bases from J, with 10 bases in between. The germline CDR1 and CDR2 sequences are SGHVS and FQNEAQ. CDR3 loop: CASSRDSYNEQFF. In DNA form, the CDR3 reads TGTGCCAGCAGTCGAGACTCGTACAATGAGCAGTTCTTC.

This clone was detected once. The rearrangement uses TRBV27 and TRBJ1-1; D is possibly TRBD1 (6 bases). Per the germline V gene, CDR1 is MNHEY and CDR2 is SMNVEV (reference sequence). CDR3 length equals 16 residues. Trimming removed 4 bases at V and 0 bases at J, with 15 bases between. In nucleotides, the CDR3 is TGTGCCAGCAGTTCATCCTGGGGGCTCATGAACACTGAAGCTTTCTTT. It yields the protein CASSSSWGLMNTEAFF.

The rearrangement links TRBV5-4 to TRBJ1-2, with TRBD1 as a possible D gene (6 bases). V shed 3 bases and J shed 7 bases, with 10 bases lying between them. In germline, CDR1 is SGHNT, CDR2 YYREEE (reference sequence). The CDR3 is 12 residues long. The CDR3 here is CASSSGGPGYTF. The CDR3, as DNA: TGTGCCAGCAGCTCGGGGGGGCCTGGCTACACCTTC.

This clone was counted once. The chain employs TRBV28 and TRBJ2-5; 10 bases fit TRBD2. CDR3 length: 13 residues. V lost 3 bases to trimming and J lost 5 bases; unmatched junction nucleotides: 0. The germline gives CDR1 MDHEN, CDR2 SYDVKM. CDR3 sequence: CASSLGLAETQYF. DNA for the CDR3: TGTGCCAGCAGTTTGGGACTAGCGGAGACCCAGTACTTC.

V is TRBV9 and J is TRBJ2-3; D gene uncertain. V was trimmed by 3 bases and J by 4 bases, leaving 15 bases between them. CDR3 length: 15 amino acids. Germline V CDR1 and CDR2: SGDLS, YYNGEE. The CDR3 region has the DNA TGTGCCAGCAGCGAATATAGCAGTGTGCCAGATACGCAGTATTTT. It is translated as CASSEYSSVPDTQYF. Combining the CDR3 with reference TRBV9 and TRBJ2-3 gives the whole variable domain DSGVTQTPKHLITATGQRVTLRCSPRSGDLSVYWYQQSLDQGLQFLIQYYNGEERAKGNILERFSAQQFPDLHSELNLSSLELGDSALYFCASSEYSSVPDTQYFGPGTRLTVL.

V and J are TRBV18 and TRBJ2-7; 11 bases map to TRBD1. CDR3 length: 15 amino acids. Germline values: CDR1 KGHSH, CDR2 LQKENI. Trimming removed 4 bases from V and 7 bases from J; junction bases left unmatched: 9. The CDR3 reads CASSLPGQGVIEQYF. The CDR3 nucleotides read TGTGCCAGCTCACTACCGGGACAGGGGGTAATTGAGCAGTACTTC.

The chain combines TRBV9 with TRBJ1-4, with D possibly matching TRBD1 (5 bases). The CDR3 has 15 residues. From germline, CDR1 is SGDLS and CDR2 YYNGEE. V was shortened by 3 bases and J by 3 bases, with 12 bases between the two germline ends. CDR3 loop: CASSAGSGANEKLFF. As DNA, the CDR3 is TGTGCCAGCAGCGCAGGGTCGGGTGCTAATGAAAAACTGTTTTTT.

The chain employs TRBV5-1 and TRBJ1-1, with D possibly matching TRBD1 (5 bases). Trimming cost V 5 bases and J 3 bases, with 14 bases left between them. Germline lookup yields CDR1 SGHRS and CDR2 YFSETQ. The CDR3 contains 14 residues. In DNA form, the CDR3 reads TGCGCCAGCAGGGTGAGCAGGGCAGACACTGAAGCTTTCTTT. Encoded protein: CASRVSRADTEAFF.